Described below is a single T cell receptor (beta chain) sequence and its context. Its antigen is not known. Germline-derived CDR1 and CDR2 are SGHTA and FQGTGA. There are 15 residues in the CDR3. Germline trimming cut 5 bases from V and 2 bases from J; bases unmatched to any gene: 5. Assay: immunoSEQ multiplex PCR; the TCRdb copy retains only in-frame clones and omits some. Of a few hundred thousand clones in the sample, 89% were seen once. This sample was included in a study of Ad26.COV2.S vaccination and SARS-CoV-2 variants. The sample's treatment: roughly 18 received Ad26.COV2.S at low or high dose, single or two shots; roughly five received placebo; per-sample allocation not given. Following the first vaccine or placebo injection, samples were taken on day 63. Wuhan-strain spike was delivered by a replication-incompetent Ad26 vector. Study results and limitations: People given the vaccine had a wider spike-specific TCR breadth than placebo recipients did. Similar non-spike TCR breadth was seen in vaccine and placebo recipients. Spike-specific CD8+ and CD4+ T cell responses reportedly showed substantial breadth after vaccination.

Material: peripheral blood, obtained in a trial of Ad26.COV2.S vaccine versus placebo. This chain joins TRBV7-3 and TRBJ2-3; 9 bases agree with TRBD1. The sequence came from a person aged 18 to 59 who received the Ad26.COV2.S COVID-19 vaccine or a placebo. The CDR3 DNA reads TGTGCCAGCAGCCGACAGGGGGGAAACACAGATACGCAGTATTTT. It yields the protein CASSRQGGNTDTQYF.